One and the same sample provided the 7 T cell receptor beta chains below, sequenced in a study of early T cells in non-severe SARS-CoV-2 infection. In TCRdb, the 5' RACE reads were re-called with MiXCR into one record per CDR3 protein. The sample shows 100,000 or so distinct CDR3 sequences, around 13% of them seen only once. The sample taken for sequencing was whole blood. The source of these receptors is an adult who was a healthcare worker with PCR-confirmed SARS-CoV-2 infection or an uninfected control (not recorded which).

Written as DNA, the CDR3 is TGCAGTGGGATCACAGGGGCAAACACTGAAGCTTTCTTT. Amino acid sequence: CSGITGANTEAFF. The chain links TRBV20-1 to TRBJ1-1; TRBD1 aligns across 7 bases. V dropped 7 bases and J dropped 2; count of bases not matched to a gene: 7. The CDR3 consists of 13 residues. CDR1 is DFQATT and CDR2 is SNEGSKA in the germline V gene (reference sequence).

J is TRBJ2-3 and V is TRBV7-2; 7 nucleotides agree with TRBD2. The germline gives CDR1 SGHTA, CDR2 FQGNSA. This CDR3 is 16 amino acids long. Trimming at V came to 4 bases and at J to 4 bases, leaving 11 bases not matched to a gene. The CDR3 reads CASSSLYSGAPDTQYF. DNA of the CDR3: TGTGCCAGCAGCTCCCTCTACAGCGGGGCCCCAGATACGCAGTATTTT.

This chain joins TRBV28 and TRBJ2-7, with D uncertain. Trimming took 3 bases from V and 5 from J, leaving 5 bases between them. The CDR3 is 11 residues long. Germline CDR1 and CDR2: MDHEN and SYDVKM. In DNA, the CDR3 is TGTGCCAGCAGTTTCCTCCACGAGCAGTACTTC. Its translation: CASSFLHEQYF.

For this clonotype: A much bigger clone sits one base away, suggesting this may be a read error. The rearrangement uses TRBV5-1 and TRBJ2-7; possible D gene TRBD1, 5 bases. Germline V lookup: CDR1 SGHRS, CDR2 YFSETQ. The CDR3 covers 15 residues. The germline V and J ends were trimmed by 3 bases and 1 base, with 14 bases remaining between them. The CDR3 DNA follows: TGCGCCAGCAGCTGGGGCGGACACACATCCTACGAGCAGTACTTC. Translation gives CASSWGGHTSYEQYF.

This chain links TRBV5-4 with TRBJ2-3; TRBD1 matches at 8 bases. CDR1 is SGHNT, CDR2 YYREEE, per germline (reference sequence). The CDR3 contains 16 residues. V lost 3 bases and J lost 4; bases outside the gene matches: 10. The CDR3 loop reads CASSSYGTGPSDTQYF. The CDR3 nucleotides are TGTGCCAGCAGCTCATACGGGACAGGACCTTCAGATACGCAGTATTTT.

This clonotype appeared a few times. The chain carries TRBV2 and TRBJ1-4; D call uncertain. Germline V CDR1 and CDR2: SNHLY, FYNNEI. This CDR3 is 12 amino acids long. Trimming shortened V by 10 bases and J by 5 bases, and 11 bases separated the two germline ends. Written as DNA, the CDR3 is TGTGCCACTCAAGGGCTGAATGAAAAACTGTTTTTT. Translating it yields CATQGLNEKLFF.

The table lists this clonotype with many counts. The V and J genes are TRBV12-3 or TRBV12-4 and TRBJ1-4; no clear D. The CDR3 spans 15 residues. Trimming took off 5 bases at V and 6 bases at J, with 16 bases between the two ends. The chain's CDR3 is CASSETQKGDEKLFF. The CDR3 DNA sequence: TGTGCCAGCAGTGAAACTCAAAAGGGTGATGAAAAACTGTTTTTT.